A selection of T cell receptor beta chains follows, all from one sample in a study of blood T cell repertoires in COVID-19. TCRdb's table, derived via immunoSEQ multiplex PCR, lists solely in-frame clones and lacks some. The sample records roughly 150,000 clones, approximately 84% being singletons. Sequenced: peripheral blood. These receptors were collected from an elderly woman with acute or convalescent COVID-19. CDR3s include the opening cysteine and the closing phenylalanine or tryptophan. D genes are given only for firm matches. Only some rows state a clone size, as once, few, many or a class for expanded clones.

J: TRBJ1-1; D: .; V: TRBV3-1/TRBV3-2; size: few; CDR3: CASSLQGTEAFF; DNA: TGTGCCAGCAGCCTCCAGGGTACTGAAGCTTTCTTT
J: TRBJ2-7; D: .; V: TRBV27; size: .; CDR3: CASSLRNSAGLYF; DNA: TGTGCCAGCAGTTTACGCAATTCAGCAGGGCTGTACTTC
J: TRBJ2-7; D: TRBD2; V: TRBV3-1/TRBV3-2; size: .; CDR3: CASSQEAASGSNEQYF; DNA: TGTGCCAGCAGCCAAGAGGCAGCTAGCGGGAGCAACGAGCAGTACTTC
J: TRBJ2-7; D: .; V: TRBV12-3/TRBV12-4; size: .; CDR3: CASGAMGNEQYF; DNA: TGTGCCAGCGGGGCAATGGGAAACGAGCAGTACTTC
J: TRBJ1-5; D: TRBD1; V: TRBV18; size: .; CDR3: CASSPGQGGQPQHF; DNA: TGTGCCAGCTCACCCGGACAGGGGGGACAGCCCCAGCATTTT
J: TRBJ1-2; D: .; V: TRBV11-2; size: .; CDR3: CASSAQQTGGYTF; DNA: TGTGCCAGCAGTGCCCAGCAGACAGGTGGCTACACCTTC
J: TRBJ2-2; D: TRBD2; V: TRBV9; size: .; CDR3: CASSASGRPGELFF; DNA: TGTGCCAGCAGCGCTAGCGGGAGACCCGGGGAGCTGTTTTTT
J: TRBJ2-1; D: TRBD2; V: TRBV5-1; size: .; CDR3: CASSSAGQYNEQFF; DNA: TGCGCCAGCAGCTCAGCGGGGCAGTACAATGAGCAGTTCTTC
J: TRBJ1-3; D: TRBD1; V: TRBV6-5; size: .; CDR3: CASRRQGAPGNTIYF; DNA: TGTGCCAGCAGACGACAGGGGGCGCCTGGAAACACCATATATTTT
J: TRBJ1-3; D: .; V: TRBV18; size: .; CDR3: CASSPAAVGSGNTIYF; DNA: TGTGCCAGCTCACCCGCGGCCGTCGGCTCTGGAAACACCATATATTTT
J: TRBJ1-2; D: TRBD1; V: TRBV18; size: .; CDR3: CASSPRDSEGYTF; DNA: TGTGCCAGCTCACCCCGGGACAGCGAGGGCTACACCTTC
J: TRBJ2-5; D: TRBD2; V: TRBV6-1; size: .; CDR3: CASSDWTSGNGETQYF; DNA: TGTGCCAGCAGTGATTGGACTAGCGGGAACGGGGAGACCCAGTACTTC
J: TRBJ2-1; D: TRBD2; V: TRBV4-1; size: .; CDR3: CASSQDKGSGRARDNEQFF; DNA: TGCGCCAGCAGCCAAGATAAAGGTAGCGGGAGGGCCAGGGACAATGAGCAGTTCTTC
J: TRBJ1-1; D: .; V: TRBV19; size: once; CDR3: CASRSGLRSEAFF; DNA: TGTGCCAGTAGGTCAGGGCTGAGGAGTGAAGCTTTCTTT
J: TRBJ2-3; D: .; V: TRBV15; size: .; CDR3: CATSRDRTAGTDTQYF; DNA: TGTGCCACCAGCAGAGATAGAACGGCGGGCACAGATACGCAGTATTTT
J: TRBJ1-3; D: TRBD1; V: TRBV6-1; size: .; CDR3: CASSAGQGNPANTIYF; DNA: TGTGCCAGCAGTGCAGGACAGGGGAACCCGGCAAACACCATATATTTT
J: TRBJ2-2; D: TRBD1; V: TRBV3-1/TRBV3-2; size: .; CDR3: CASSHIRTGKGTGELFF; DNA: TGTGCCAGCAGCCACATCAGGACAGGGAAGGGCACCGGGGAGCTGTTTTTT
J: TRBJ2-4; D: TRBD1; V: TRBV7-2; size: few; CDR3: CASSSGTGGARSANIQYF; DNA: TGTGCCAGCAGCTCGGGGACAGGAGGAGCCAGAAGTGCAAACATTCAGTACTTC
J: TRBJ2-1; D: .; V: TRBV2; size: .; CDR3: CASSVTGNQGEQFF; DNA: TGTGCCAGCAGTGTTACAGGGAACCAGGGTGAGCAGTTCTTC
J: TRBJ1-6; D: TRBD1; V: TRBV11-2; size: once; CDR3: CASSLTGGPLSPLHF; DNA: TGTGCCAGCAGCTTAACAGGGGGCCCCCTTTCACCCCTCCACTTT
J: TRBJ2-2; D: .; V: TRBV15; size: .; CDR3: CATKAQRVTGELFF; DNA: TGTGCCACCAAAGCCCAGCGGGTCACCGGGGAGCTGTTTTTT
J: TRBJ2-5; D: .; V: TRBV11-2; size: once; CDR3: CASSLGQGRETQYF; DNA: TGTGCCAGCAGCTTAGGCCAGGGCCGAGAGACCCAGTACTTC
J: TRBJ2-3; D: TRBD2; V: TRBV10-1; size: .; CDR3: CASSESTSGTRQYF; DNA: TGCGCCAGCAGTGAGTCAACTAGCGGGACGAGGCAGTATTTT
J: TRBJ2-2; D: TRBD2; V: TRBV6-5; size: .; CDR3: CASKLSGGAPGELFF; DNA: TGTGCCAGCAAACTAAGCGGGGGGGCCCCCGGGGAGCTGTTTTTT
J: TRBJ2-7; D: TRBD2; V: TRBV28; size: .; CDR3: CASSHNSGRAAYEQYF; DNA: TGTGCCAGCAGTCACAATAGCGGGAGGGCCGCGTACGAGCAGTACTTC
J: TRBJ2-7; D: .; V: TRBV4-1; size: few; CDR3: CASSRAGVEQYF; DNA: TGCGCCAGCAGCCGAGCAGGGGTAGAGCAGTACTTC
J: TRBJ1-4; D: .; V: TRBV30; size: .; CDR3: CASSGVFNEKLFF; DNA: TGTGCCTCCAGCGGGGTCTTCAATGAAAAACTGTTTTTT
J: TRBJ1-5; D: .; V: TRBV3-1/TRBV3-2; size: once; CDR3: CASSQGGVSNQPQHF; DNA: TGTGCCAGCAGCCAAGGGGGGGTAAGCAATCAGCCCCAGCATTTT
J: TRBJ2-1; D: TRBD2; V: TRBV5-4; size: .; CDR3: CASSQTSGGAQEQFF; DNA: TGTGCCAGCAGCCAAACTAGCGGGGGGGCTCAAGAGCAGTTCTTC
J: TRBJ2-5; D: .; V: TRBV4-2; size: .; CDR3: CASSSAPGEEETQYF; DNA: TGTGCCAGCAGCTCCGCCCCGGGAGAGGAAGAGACCCAGTACTTC
J: TRBJ1-4; D: TRBD1; V: TRBV28; size: .; CDR3: CASSLADRVYGKLFF; DNA: TGTGCCAGCAGTTTAGCGGACAGGGTTTATGGAAAACTGTTTTTT
J: TRBJ2-7; D: TRBD2; V: TRBV4-2; size: few; CDR3: CASGTSGGTYEQYF; DNA: TGTGCCAGCGGGACTAGCGGAGGCACCTACGAGCAGTACTTC
J: TRBJ1-3; D: TRBD1; V: TRBV7-9; size: .; CDR3: CASSAMGKTGLRNTIYF; DNA: TGTGCCAGCAGCGCGATGGGAAAGACAGGGTTGCGAAACACCATATATTTT
J: TRBJ2-1; D: TRBD1; V: TRBV12-3/TRBV12-4; size: .; CDR3: CASRLTGEGEQFF; DNA: TGTGCCAGCAGGCTTACAGGGGAAGGGGAGCAGTTCTTC
J: TRBJ2-3; D: TRBD2; V: TRBV3-1/TRBV3-2; size: .; CDR3: CASSRRRLAGGRGTDTQYF; DNA: TGTGCCAGCAGCCGGCGGAGACTAGCGGGAGGGCGGGGCACAGATACGCAGTATTTT
J: TRBJ1-4; D: TRBD1; V: TRBV28; size: .; CDR3: CASSPRGTAANEKLFF; DNA: TGTGCCAGCAGTCCCCGCGGGACAGCTGCTAATGAAAAACTGTTTTTT
J: TRBJ1-2; D: .; V: TRBV19; size: .; CDR3: CASSPLDSIPGYTF; DNA: TGTGCCAGTAGTCCATTAGACAGTATCCCTGGCTACACCTTC
J: TRBJ2-6; D: TRBD1; V: TRBV19; size: .; CDR3: CASRRRDRGVGANVLTF; DNA: TGTGCCAGTAGACGAAGGGACAGGGGAGTTGGGGCCAACGTCCTGACTTTC
J: TRBJ1-6; D: .; V: TRBV6-5; size: .; CDR3: CASSYSVSSYNSPLHF; DNA: TGTGCCAGCAGTTACTCGGTCAGCTCCTATAATTCACCCCTCCACTTT
J: TRBJ1-2; D: .; V: TRBV18; size: .; CDR3: CASSLQEYGYTF; DNA: TGTGCCAGCTCACTACAGGAGTATGGCTACACCTTC
J: TRBJ2-5; D: TRBD1; V: TRBV4-1; size: .; CDR3: CASSRYRGETQYF; DNA: TGCGCCAGCAGCCGCTACAGGGGAGAGACCCAGTACTTC
J: TRBJ1-3; D: .; V: TRBV29-1; size: few; CDR3: CSVDGGVGNTIYF; DNA: TGCAGCGTTGACGGAGGGGTTGGAAACACCATATATTTT
J: TRBJ2-3; D: TRBD2; V: TRBV2; size: .; CDR3: CASSEGSGGQDTQYF; DNA: TGTGCCAGCAGTGAGGGGAGCGGGGGTCAGGATACGCAGTATTTT
J: TRBJ2-3; D: TRBD2; V: TRBV5-1; size: .; CDR3: CASSTGTSGITDTQYF; DNA: TGCGCCAGCAGCACCGGGACTAGCGGAATCACAGATACGCAGTATTTT
J: TRBJ1-1; D: TRBD1; V: TRBV7-6; size: .; CDR3: CASSPRVDRATEAFF; DNA: TGTGCCAGCAGCCCCCGGGTCGACAGGGCCACTGAAGCTTTCTTT
J: TRBJ2-7; D: TRBD1; V: TRBV5-1; size: .; CDR3: CASRWDSYEQYF; DNA: TGCGCCAGCAGATGGGACAGCTACGAGCAGTACTTC
J: TRBJ1-1; D: .; V: TRBV5-1; size: .; CDR3: CASSSLADTEAFF; DNA: TGCGCCAGCAGCTCCCTGGCAGACACTGAAGCTTTCTTT
J: TRBJ2-1; D: .; V: TRBV5-3; size: .; CDR3: CARGIQVDEQFF; DNA: TGTGCCAGAGGAATCCAGGTGGATGAGCAGTTCTTC
J: TRBJ1-2; D: .; V: TRBV7-9; size: .; CDR3: CASSLTPSGVSYGYTF; DNA: TGTGCCAGCAGCTTAACTCCCTCAGGGGTATCCTATGGCTACACCTTC
J: TRBJ1-5; D: TRBD1; V: TRBV28; size: .; CDR3: CASSYYYSQGLVQPQHF; DNA: TGTGCCAGCAGTTACTATTATTCACAGGGGTTGGTTCAGCCCCAGCATTTT
J: TRBJ2-3; D: TRBD2; V: TRBV2; size: .; CDR3: CASRTSGPLDTQYF; DNA: TGTGCCAGCAGGACTAGCGGGCCCCTAGATACGCAGTATTTT
J: TRBJ1-5; D: .; V: TRBV7-9; size: few; CDR3: CASSLGFPDQPQHF; DNA: TGTGCCAGCAGCCTAGGGTTTCCGGATCAGCCCCAGCATTTT
J: TRBJ1-5; D: .; V: TRBV19; size: .; CDR3: CASSILGGNSNQPQHF; DNA: TGTGCCAGTAGTATTCTGGGAGGGAATAGCAATCAGCCCCAGCATTTT
J: TRBJ2-7; D: .; V: TRBV2; size: .; CDR3: CASKPPTGIYEQYF; DNA: TGTGCCAGCAAGCCTCCTACAGGGATCTACGAGCAGTACTTC
J: TRBJ2-1; D: TRBD2; V: TRBV7-7; size: .; CDR3: CASSFVSAGARSEQFF; DNA: TGTGCTAGCAGCTTTGTGTCAGCGGGGGCCCGGAGCGAGCAGTTCTTC
J: TRBJ1-2; D: .; V: TRBV5-5; size: .; CDR3: CASSFTVGASGYGYTF; DNA: TGTGCCAGCAGCTTTACCGTGGGGGCTTCGGGCTATGGCTACACCTTC
J: TRBJ1-1; D: .; V: TRBV30; size: .; CDR3: CAWSVQWIGTEAFF; DNA: TGTGCCTGGAGTGTACAGTGGATTGGCACTGAAGCTTTCTTT